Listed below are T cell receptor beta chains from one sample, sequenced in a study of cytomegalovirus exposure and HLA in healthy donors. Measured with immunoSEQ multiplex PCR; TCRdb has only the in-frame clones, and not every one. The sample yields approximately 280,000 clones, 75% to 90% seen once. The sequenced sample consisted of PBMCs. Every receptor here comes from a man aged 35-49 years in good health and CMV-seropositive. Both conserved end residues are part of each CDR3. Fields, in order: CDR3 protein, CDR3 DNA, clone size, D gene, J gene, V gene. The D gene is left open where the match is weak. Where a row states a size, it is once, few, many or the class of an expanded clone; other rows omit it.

CDR3aa: CASGVAGTAFSYNEQFF
CDR3nt: TGTGCTAGTGGTGTAGCCGGGACAGCCTTCTCCTACAATGAGCAGTTCTTC
abundance: -
d_gene: TRBD1
j_gene: TRBJ2-1
v_gene: TRBV12-5

CDR3aa: CASSQDGTFRGADTQYF
CDR3nt: TGTGCCAGCAGCCAAGACGGGACATTTCGGGGCGCAGATACGCAGTATTTT
abundance: -
d_gene: -
j_gene: TRBJ2-3
v_gene: TRBV14

CDR3aa: CASSLGTSASYEQYF
CDR3nt: TGTGCCAGCAGCCTAGGGACTAGCGCTTCCTACGAGCAGTACTTC
abundance: -
d_gene: TRBD2
j_gene: TRBJ2-7
v_gene: TRBV11-2

CDR3aa: CASSTLAGGYNEQFF
CDR3nt: TGTGCCAGCAGCACCTTAGCGGGCGGCTACAATGAGCAGTTCTTC
abundance: once
d_gene: TRBD2
j_gene: TRBJ2-1
v_gene: TRBV7-3

CDR3aa: CASSLGLAGGYNEQFF
CDR3nt: TGCGCCAGCAGCTTGGGACTAGCGGGAGGGTACAATGAGCAGTTCTTC
abundance: few
d_gene: TRBD2
j_gene: TRBJ2-1
v_gene: TRBV5-1

CDR3aa: CASRNDGRGGGNTIYF
CDR3nt: TGTGCCAGCAGAAACGACGGACGGGGAGGCGGAAACACCATATATTTT
abundance: -
d_gene: -
j_gene: TRBJ1-3
v_gene: TRBV7-9

CDR3aa: CASSLGGPPTNEQFF
CDR3nt: TGTGCCAGCAGCTTGGGGGGACCCCCAACCAATGAGCAGTTCTTC
abundance: once
d_gene: -
j_gene: TRBJ2-1
v_gene: TRBV7-9

CDR3aa: CAISEDSNEQFF
CDR3nt: TGTGCCATCAGTGAGGACAGCAATGAGCAGTTCTTC
abundance: -
d_gene: -
j_gene: TRBJ2-1
v_gene: TRBV10-3

CDR3aa: CASRFQGLAGEQYF
CDR3nt: TGTGCCAGCAGGTTCCAAGGACTAGCAGGGGAGCAGTACTTC
abundance: -
d_gene: TRBD2
j_gene: TRBJ2-5
v_gene: TRBV27

CDR3aa: CASPLTGPNYGYTF
CDR3nt: TGTGCCAGCCCGCTAACAGGGCCGAACTATGGCTACACCTTC
abundance: -
d_gene: -
j_gene: TRBJ1-2
v_gene: TRBV27

CDR3aa: CASSEGRVDEQFF
CDR3nt: TGTGCCAGCAGTGAGGGCAGGGTTGATGAGCAGTTCTTC
abundance: once
d_gene: -
j_gene: TRBJ2-1
v_gene: TRBV2

CDR3aa: CASSLGRQGVTKNIQYF
CDR3nt: TGCGCCAGCAGCTTGGGGCGACAGGGGGTTACCAAAAACATTCAGTACTTC
abundance: few
d_gene: TRBD1
j_gene: TRBJ2-4
v_gene: TRBV5-1

CDR3aa: CASSMTRVYGYTF
CDR3nt: TGTGCCAGTAGTATGACGAGGGTGTATGGCTACACCTTC
abundance: -
d_gene: -
j_gene: TRBJ1-2
v_gene: TRBV19

CDR3aa: CSVIPTAGGPNQPQHF
CDR3nt: TGCAGCGTTATACCAACCGCAGGGGGCCCTAATCAGCCCCAGCATTTT
abundance: -
d_gene: TRBD1
j_gene: TRBJ1-5
v_gene: TRBV29-1

CDR3aa: CSAVLAGYTDTQYF
CDR3nt: TGCAGCGCAGTCCTAGCGGGATACACAGATACGCAGTATTTT
abundance: -
d_gene: TRBD2
j_gene: TRBJ2-3
v_gene: TRBV29-1

CDR3aa: CSVEEQGAIMNTEAFF
CDR3nt: TGCAGCGTTGAGGAGCAGGGGGCCATTATGAACACTGAAGCTTTCTTT
abundance: -
d_gene: TRBD1
j_gene: TRBJ1-1
v_gene: TRBV29-1

CDR3aa: CASNEQGAPNTEAFF
CDR3nt: TGTGCCAGCAATGAACAGGGGGCACCAAACACTGAAGCTTTCTTT
abundance: -
d_gene: TRBD1
j_gene: TRBJ1-1
v_gene: TRBV27

CDR3aa: CASSWDRGPQPQHF
CDR3nt: TGTGCCAGCAGTTGGGACAGGGGGCCACAGCCCCAGCATTTT
abundance: -
d_gene: TRBD1
j_gene: TRBJ1-5
v_gene: TRBV7-2

CDR3aa: CASSSSTGDTGELFF
CDR3nt: TGCGCCAGCAGCTCCTCTACAGGGGACACCGGGGAGCTGTTTTTT
abundance: -
d_gene: TRBD1
j_gene: TRBJ2-2
v_gene: TRBV5-1

CDR3aa: CASSLARGLAGEETQYF
CDR3nt: TGTGCCAGCAGTTTAGCCCGAGGACTAGCGGGAGAAGAGACCCAGTACTTC
abundance: once
d_gene: TRBD2
j_gene: TRBJ2-5
v_gene: TRBV28

CDR3aa: CASSFYGSSYNEQFF
CDR3nt: TGTGCCAGCAGCTTTTACGGGAGCTCCTACAATGAGCAGTTCTTC
abundance: -
d_gene: -
j_gene: TRBJ2-1
v_gene: TRBV7-2

CDR3aa: CASRWGQGAQNEQFF
CDR3nt: TGTGCCAGCAGATGGGGACAGGGGGCCCAGAATGAGCAGTTCTTC
abundance: -
d_gene: TRBD1
j_gene: TRBJ2-1
v_gene: TRBV27

CDR3aa: CASSKEWSAGPPRDTQYF
CDR3nt: TGTGCCAGCAGCAAAGAATGGAGTGCCGGTCCGCCTAGAGATACGCAGTATTTT
abundance: -
d_gene: -
j_gene: TRBJ2-3
v_gene: TRBV21-1

CDR3aa: CASSQGHDSNQPQHF
CDR3nt: TGTGCCAGTAGCCAAGGACACGATAGCAATCAGCCCCAGCATTTT
abundance: -
d_gene: -
j_gene: TRBJ1-5
v_gene: TRBV19

CDR3aa: CSVEDRERSYEQYF
CDR3nt: TGCAGCGTTGAAGACAGGGAAAGATCCTACGAGCAGTACTTC
abundance: -
d_gene: -
j_gene: TRBJ2-7
v_gene: TRBV29-1

CDR3aa: CAISESGQGRHEQFF
CDR3nt: TGTGCCATCAGTGAGTCGGGACAGGGGCGGCATGAGCAGTTCTTC
abundance: -
d_gene: TRBD1
j_gene: TRBJ2-1
v_gene: TRBV10-3

CDR3aa: CASSALTGAYEQYF
CDR3nt: TGTGCCAGCAGTGCGTTGACAGGGGCGTACGAGCAGTACTTC
abundance: -
d_gene: TRBD1
j_gene: TRBJ2-7
v_gene: TRBV28

CDR3aa: CASSYRGRSGYTF
CDR3nt: TGTGCCAGCAGTTACAGGGGGCGGAGTGGCTACACCTTC
abundance: -
d_gene: TRBD1
j_gene: TRBJ1-2
v_gene: TRBV6-5

CDR3aa: CASSVERGGRGSSGRNTGELFF
CDR3nt: TGTGCCAGCAGCGTAGAGAGAGGGGGCAGAGGATCTAGCGGGAGGAACACCGGGGAGCTGTTTTTT
abundance: -
d_gene: TRBD2
j_gene: TRBJ2-2
v_gene: TRBV9

CDR3aa: CASRGPAGNEQFF
CDR3nt: TGTGCCAGCAGGGGGCCCGCCGGCAATGAGCAGTTCTTC
abundance: once
d_gene: -
j_gene: TRBJ2-1
v_gene: TRBV28

CDR3aa: CASMTPGPDQPQHF
CDR3nt: TGTGCCAGCATGACCCCGGGTCCGGATCAGCCCCAGCATTTT
abundance: -
d_gene: -
j_gene: TRBJ1-5
v_gene: TRBV2

CDR3aa: CASSQAPGGRAPYEQYF
CDR3nt: TGCGCCAGCAGCCAAGCCCCTGGCGGGAGGGCCCCCTACGAGCAGTACTTC
abundance: -
d_gene: TRBD2
j_gene: TRBJ2-7
v_gene: TRBV4-1

CDR3aa: CAYRGCTGELFF
CDR3nt: TGCGCCTACAGGGGTTGCACCGGGGAGCTGTTTTTT
abundance: -
d_gene: TRBD1
j_gene: TRBJ2-2
v_gene: TRBV10-1

CDR3aa: CASTSHRVGRTEAFF
CDR3nt: TGTGCCAGCACTTCACACAGGGTCGGGCGTACTGAAGCTTTCTTT
abundance: -
d_gene: -
j_gene: TRBJ1-1
v_gene: TRBV19

CDR3aa: CATSRIKGQGASTEAFF
CDR3nt: TGTGCCACCAGCAGAATAAAGGGACAGGGGGCTTCCACTGAAGCTTTCTTT
abundance: -
d_gene: TRBD1
j_gene: TRBJ1-1
v_gene: TRBV15

CDR3aa: CASSVGGGTSGNTIYF
CDR3nt: TGTGCCAGCAGCGTAGGAGGGGGAACCTCTGGAAACACCATATATTTT
abundance: -
d_gene: -
j_gene: TRBJ1-3
v_gene: TRBV9

CDR3aa: CASKLWGGQGEQFF
CDR3nt: TGTGCCAGCAAACTCTGGGGGGGCCAGGGTGAGCAGTTCTTC
abundance: once
d_gene: -
j_gene: TRBJ2-1
v_gene: TRBV27

CDR3aa: CASSIFGLAGVRAGNEQFF
CDR3nt: TGTGCCAGTAGTATATTCGGGCTAGCGGGAGTAAGGGCGGGCAATGAGCAGTTCTTC
abundance: -
d_gene: TRBD2
j_gene: TRBJ2-1
v_gene: TRBV19

CDR3aa: CASSHRTGLYGYTF
CDR3nt: TGTGCCAGCAGCCACCGGACAGGGCTCTATGGCTACACCTTC
abundance: -
d_gene: TRBD1
j_gene: TRBJ1-2
v_gene: TRBV13

CDR3aa: CASSSTSGSGTEAFF
CDR3nt: TGTGCCAGCAGCTCTACCAGTGGCTCGGGCACTGAAGCTTTCTTT
abundance: -
d_gene: -
j_gene: TRBJ1-1
v_gene: TRBV7-3

CDR3aa: CASSITSGRAWETQYF
CDR3nt: TGTGCCAGCAGCATAACTAGCGGGAGGGCCTGGGAGACCCAGTACTTC
abundance: -
d_gene: TRBD2
j_gene: TRBJ2-5
v_gene: TRBV9